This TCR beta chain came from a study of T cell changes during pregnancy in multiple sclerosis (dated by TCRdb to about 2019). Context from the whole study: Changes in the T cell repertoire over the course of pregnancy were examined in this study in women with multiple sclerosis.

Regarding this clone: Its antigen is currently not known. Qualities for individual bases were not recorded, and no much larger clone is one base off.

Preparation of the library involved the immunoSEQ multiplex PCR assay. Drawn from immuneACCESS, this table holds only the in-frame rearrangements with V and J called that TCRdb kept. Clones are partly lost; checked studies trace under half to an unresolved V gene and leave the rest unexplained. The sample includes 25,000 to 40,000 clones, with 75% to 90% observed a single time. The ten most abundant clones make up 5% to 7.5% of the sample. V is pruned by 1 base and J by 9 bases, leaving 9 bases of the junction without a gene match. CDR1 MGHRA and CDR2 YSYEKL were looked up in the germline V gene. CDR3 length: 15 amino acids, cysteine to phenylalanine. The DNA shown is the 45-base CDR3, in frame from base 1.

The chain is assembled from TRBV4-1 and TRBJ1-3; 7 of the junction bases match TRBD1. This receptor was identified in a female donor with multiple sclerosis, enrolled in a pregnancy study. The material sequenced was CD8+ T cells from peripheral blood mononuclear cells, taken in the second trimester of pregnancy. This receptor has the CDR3 CASSQVIWDSPTIYF. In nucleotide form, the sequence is TGCGCCAGCAGCCAAGTAATCTGGGACAGCCCCACCATATATTTT.